The source of this T cell receptor beta chain is a study of blood T cell repertoires in COVID-19. Study-wide context: Sites in the United States, Italy and Spain provided acute and convalescent COVID-19 samples.

As originally analysed: It was from reference gene primer amplification that nucleated cell counts were estimated. Sequencing used immunoSEQ multiplex PCR; TCRdb keeps in-frame clones, though not all of them. For V, J and clone size, that table is used; D and trimming come from the DNA. The data show over 70,000 clones, 75% to 90% seen once. The origin of this receptor is a human donor in a cohort sampled during active COVID-19. The sequenced sample was peripheral blood.

CDR3 sequence: CAGGTVETQYF. The CDR3 DNA follows: TGTGCCGGAGGGACAGTAGAGACCCAGTACTTC. The J gene is TRBJ2-5, the V gene TRBV6-1, with a weak D call TRBD1 (7 bases). The CDR3 extends over 11 amino acids. V was cut by 11 bases and J by 4 bases, with 11 bases left in between. Germline CDR1 is MNHNS and CDR2 is SASEGT.